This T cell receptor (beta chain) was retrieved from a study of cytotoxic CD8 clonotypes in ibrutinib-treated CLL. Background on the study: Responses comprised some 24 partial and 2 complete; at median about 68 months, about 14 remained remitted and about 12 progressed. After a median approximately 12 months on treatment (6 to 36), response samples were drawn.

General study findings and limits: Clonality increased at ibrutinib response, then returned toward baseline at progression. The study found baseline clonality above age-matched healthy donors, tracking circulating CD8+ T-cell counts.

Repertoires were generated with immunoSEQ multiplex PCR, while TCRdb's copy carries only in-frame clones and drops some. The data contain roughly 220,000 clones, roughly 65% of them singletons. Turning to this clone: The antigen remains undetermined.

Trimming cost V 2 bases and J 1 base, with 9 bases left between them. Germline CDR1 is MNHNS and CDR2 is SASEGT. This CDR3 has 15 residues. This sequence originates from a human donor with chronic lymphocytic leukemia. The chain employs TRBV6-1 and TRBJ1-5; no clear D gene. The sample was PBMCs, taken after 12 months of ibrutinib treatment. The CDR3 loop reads CASSEWGGSNQPQHF. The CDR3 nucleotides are TGTGCCAGCAGTGAATGGGGTGGGAGCAATCAGCCCCAGCATTTT.